The following is a T cell receptor beta chain sequence with its context. Its antigen is unknown. Primers included in the PCR were 60 Vbeta and 13 Jbeta primers. Profiling relied on immunoSEQ multiplex PCR, and the TCRdb table lists in-frame clones only, not all of them. The table shows approximately 120,000 clones, with around 73% occurring only once. The source of the sample is a study of cytomegalovirus exposure and HLA in healthy donors. Study-wide results and caveats: Within a later analysis, the majority of CMV-associated TCR beta chains appeared HLA-restricted. For most TCR sequences rarity was the rule, although some public TCRs occurred in many donors.

Sample: PBMCs. The clonotype was recovered from a man in his 60s in good health and CMV-seropositive.

CDR3 bases: TGTGCCAGCAGTGAATTACCGGGACAGCTAAGCCAATTGGTCCCTGGCACAGATACGCAGTATTTT. The encoded protein is CASSELPGQLSQLVPGTDTQYF. This chain uses TRBV6-1 with TRBJ2-3; 7 bases are shared with TRBD1. This CDR3 contains 22 residues. Trimming took 2 bases from V and 1 from J; bases not matched to a gene: 24. Germline V gene lookup returns CDR1 MNHNS and CDR2 SASEGT.